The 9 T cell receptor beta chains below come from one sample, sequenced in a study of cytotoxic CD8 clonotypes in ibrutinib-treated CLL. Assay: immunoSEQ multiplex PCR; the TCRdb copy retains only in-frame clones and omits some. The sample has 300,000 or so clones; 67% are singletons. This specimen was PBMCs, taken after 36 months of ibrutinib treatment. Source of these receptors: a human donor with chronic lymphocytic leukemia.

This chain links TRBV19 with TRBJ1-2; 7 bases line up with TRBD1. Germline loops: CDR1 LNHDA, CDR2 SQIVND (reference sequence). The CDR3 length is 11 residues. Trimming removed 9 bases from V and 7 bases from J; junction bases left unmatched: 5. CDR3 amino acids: CASWTGFGYTF. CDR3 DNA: TGTGCCAGCTGGACAGGATTTGGCTACACCTTC.

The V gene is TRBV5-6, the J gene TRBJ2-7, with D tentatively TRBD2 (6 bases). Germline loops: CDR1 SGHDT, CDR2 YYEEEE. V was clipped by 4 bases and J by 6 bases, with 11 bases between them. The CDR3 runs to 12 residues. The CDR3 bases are TGTGCCAGCAGCCTCGGGAGTAGCGAGCAGTACTTC. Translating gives CASSLGSSEQYF.

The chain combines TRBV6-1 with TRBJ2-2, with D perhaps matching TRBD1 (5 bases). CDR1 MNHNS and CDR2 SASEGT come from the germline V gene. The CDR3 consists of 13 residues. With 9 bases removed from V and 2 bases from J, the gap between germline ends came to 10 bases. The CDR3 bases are TGTGCCAGTCAGGGCATCAACACCGGGGAGCTGTTTTTT. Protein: CASQGINTGELFF.

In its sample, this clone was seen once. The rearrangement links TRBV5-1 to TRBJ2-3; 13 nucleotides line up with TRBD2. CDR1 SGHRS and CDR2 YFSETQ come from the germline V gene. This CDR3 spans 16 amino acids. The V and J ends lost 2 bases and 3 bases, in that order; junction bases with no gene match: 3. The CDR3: CASSFGTSGTTDTQYF. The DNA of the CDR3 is TGCGCCAGCAGCTTTGGGACTAGCGGGACTACAGATACGCAGTATTTT.

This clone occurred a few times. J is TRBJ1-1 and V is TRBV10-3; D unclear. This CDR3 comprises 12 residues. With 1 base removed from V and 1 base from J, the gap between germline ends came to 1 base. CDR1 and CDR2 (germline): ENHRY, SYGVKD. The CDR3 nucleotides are TGTGCCATCAGTGAGTGGAACACTGAAGCTTTCTTT. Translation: CAISEWNTEAFF.

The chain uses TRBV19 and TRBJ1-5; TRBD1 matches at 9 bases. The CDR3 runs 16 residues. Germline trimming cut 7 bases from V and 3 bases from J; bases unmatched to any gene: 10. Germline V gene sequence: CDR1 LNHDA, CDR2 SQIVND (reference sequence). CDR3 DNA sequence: TGTGCCAGTATAGGATGGGGGACAGGGCTCAATCAGCCCCAGCATTTT. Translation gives CASIGWGTGLNQPQHF.

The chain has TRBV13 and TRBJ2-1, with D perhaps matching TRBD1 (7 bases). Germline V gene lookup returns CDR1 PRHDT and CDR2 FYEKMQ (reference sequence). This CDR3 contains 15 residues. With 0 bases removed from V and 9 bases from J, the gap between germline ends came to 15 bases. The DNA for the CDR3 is TGTGCCAGCAGCTTAGGCTATCGGCAGGGGGGTGAGCAGTTCTTC. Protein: CASSLGYRQGGEQFF. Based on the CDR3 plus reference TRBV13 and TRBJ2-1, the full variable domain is AAGVIQSPRHLIKEKRETATLKCYPIPRHDTVYWYQQGPGQDPQFLISFYEKMQSDKGSIPDRFSAQQFSDYHSELNMSSLELGDSALYFCASSLGYRQGGEQFFGPGTRLTVL.

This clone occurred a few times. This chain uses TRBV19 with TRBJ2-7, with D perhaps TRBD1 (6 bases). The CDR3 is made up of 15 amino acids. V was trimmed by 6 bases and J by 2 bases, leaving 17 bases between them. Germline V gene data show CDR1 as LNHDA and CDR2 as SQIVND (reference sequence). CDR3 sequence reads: CASRSHAGAPYEQYF. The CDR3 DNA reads TGTGCCAGTAGATCCCATGCAGGGGCCCCCTACGAGCAGTACTTC.

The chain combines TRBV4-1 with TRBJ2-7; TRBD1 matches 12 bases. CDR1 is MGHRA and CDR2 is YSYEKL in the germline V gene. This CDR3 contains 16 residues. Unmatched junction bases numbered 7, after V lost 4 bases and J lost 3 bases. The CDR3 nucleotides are TGCGCCAGCAGCCCCAGAGGGACAGGGGGCTTCTACGAGCAGTACTTC. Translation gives CASSPRGTGGFYEQYF.